These 19 T cell receptor beta chains share one sample of origin, sequenced in a study of neoadjuvant anti-PD-1 for oral cavity cancer. The method was immunoSEQ multiplex PCR; TCRdb's version includes in-frame clones alone and lacks a portion of them. The sample consists of some 61,000 clones, around 84% of them appearing once. Specified time point: after neoadjuvant nivolumab, at surgical resection. Here the sequenced sample was PBMCs, taken after nivolumab (anti-PD-1) treatment. These receptor sequences come from a person between 40 and 85 years old with oral cavity squamous cell carcinoma.

This clone was seen just once. J is TRBJ1-1 and V is TRBV6-5, with D hard to call. The V end was cut by 2 bases, the J end by 1 base, with 8 bases between. The CDR3 consists of 14 residues. Germline lookup yields CDR1 MNHEY and CDR2 SVGAGI. In nucleotides, the CDR3 is TGTGCCAGCAGTTACGACACTAGGAACACTGAAGCTTTCTTT. Its protein product is CASSYDTRNTEAFF.

This rearrangement joins TRBV7-8 to TRBJ2-3; D unclear. Germline-derived CDR1 and CDR2 are SGHVS and FQNEAQ. V was clipped by 4 bases and J by 0 bases, with 2 bases between them. This CDR3 is built from 12 residues. DNA for the CDR3: TGTGCCAGCAGCTGGAGCACAGATACGCAGTATTTT. Translating it yields CASSWSTDTQYF.

The V and J genes are TRBV28 and TRBJ2-7, with D maybe TRBD1 (7 bases). The CDR3 totals 14 residues. Germline V lookup: CDR1 MDHEN, CDR2 SYDVKM. V lost 6 bases, J lost 3 bases, and 15 bases lay in between. The CDR3 region is CASSAGQRNYEQYF. The DNA of the CDR3 is TGTGCCAGCAGCGCGGGACAGAGAAACTACGAGCAGTACTTC.

This clone was counted between two and nine times. The V gene is TRBV7-8, the J gene TRBJ1-3; D uncertain. The germline V gene has CDR1 SGHVS and CDR2 FQNEAQ. Trimming removed 5 bases from V and 0 bases from J, with 11 bases in between. CDR3 length: 15 amino acids. The CDR3 here is CASSPREDSGNTIYF. The DNA of the CDR3 is TGTGCCAGCAGCCCACGTGAAGACTCTGGAAACACCATATATTTT.

V and J are TRBV10-3 and TRBJ2-7, with D possibly TRBD2 on 5 matching bases. The CDR3 spans 15 residues. Looked up from germline, CDR1 is ENHRY and CDR2 is SYGVKD. Trimming shortened V by 0 bases and J by 4 bases, and 13 bases separated the two germline ends. The CDR3 loop is CAISESEVAYYEQYF. The CDR3 DNA is TGTGCCATCAGTGAGTCGGAAGTAGCGTATTACGAGCAGTACTTC.

The table lists this clone with a count of one. CDR3 loop: CASSLGEAGDWEQYF. Written as DNA, the CDR3 is TGCGCCAGCAGCTTGGGGGAAGCGGGAGACTGGGAGCAGTACTTC. The chain carries TRBV5-1 and TRBJ2-7, with 8 nucleotides matching TRBD2. The germline gives CDR1 SGHRS, CDR2 YFSETQ. With 0 bases clipped from V and 7 bases from J, the junction kept 9 bases outside the gene matches. The CDR3 is made up of 15 amino acids.

This chain joins TRBV28 and TRBJ1-5; no reliable D call. This CDR3 spans 13 amino acids. Trimming left V 7 bases short and J 3 bases short, with 10 bases between. Germline V gene lookup returns CDR1 MDHEN and CDR2 SYDVKM. The CDR3 region is CASTPVLNQPQHF. The CDR3 nucleotides read TGTGCCAGCACCCCGGTCCTCAATCAGCCCCAGCATTTT.

The genes are TRBV18 and TRBJ1-5, with TRBD1 as a possible D gene (6 bases). V was shortened by 1 base and J by 5 bases, with 6 bases between the two germline ends. In germline, CDR1 is KGHSH, CDR2 LQKENI. The CDR3 loop spans 13 amino acids. The CDR3 region has the DNA TGTGCCAGCTCACCACAGGGGGATCAGCCCCAGCATTTT. Translation: CASSPQGDQPQHF.

The CDR3 region is CASWDGPYEQYF. As DNA, the CDR3 is TGTGCCAGCTGGGACGGCCCCTACGAGCAGTACTTC. The chain uses TRBV27 and TRBJ2-7, with D possibly being TRBD1 or TRBD2 (5 bases each). The V gene's germline CDR1 is MNHEY and CDR2 SMNVEV (reference sequence). Trimming removed 8 bases at V and 2 bases at J, with 10 bases between. This CDR3 is built from 12 residues.

V gene TRBV6-5 combines with J gene TRBJ2-2, with 10 bases that match TRBD2. After removal of 2 bases from V and 6 bases from J, the junction contained 3 bases not matched to a gene. The CDR3 length is 15 residues. From germline, CDR1 is MNHEY and CDR2 SVGAGI. Here the CDR3 reads CASSYGTSVSGELFF. The CDR3, as DNA: TGTGCCAGCAGTTACGGGACTAGCGTCTCCGGGGAGCTGTTTTTT.

CDR3 protein: CASSQTTNEQFF. The CDR3 nucleotides are TGTGCCAGCAGCCAGACTACTAATGAGCAGTTCTTC. The V gene is TRBV6-5, the J gene TRBJ2-1, with D perhaps matching TRBD2 (5 bases). The CDR3 runs to 12 residues. Trimming pared 6 bases from V and 7 bases from J, leaving 10 bases between. Germline lookup yields CDR1 MNHEY and CDR2 SVGAGI.

The chain carries TRBV28 and TRBJ2-7, with 7 bases lining up with TRBD2. Trimming took 6 bases from V and 3 from J; bases not matched to a gene: 5. CDR1 is MDHEN and CDR2 is SYDVKM in the germline V gene. This CDR3 region has 13 residues. The CDR3 reads CASRWASGYEQYF. CDR3 DNA: TGTGCCAGCAGATGGGCTAGCGGCTACGAGCAGTACTTC.

V usage is TRBV7-6 and J usage is TRBJ2-5; D could derive from TRBD1 or TRBD2 (6 bases each). CDR3 length: 14 residues. Deletions cut 4 bases from V and 7 bases from J, with 16 bases between. Germline values: CDR1 SGHVS, CDR2 FNYEAQ. CDR3: CASSSQQGGGTQYF. The CDR3 DNA is TGTGCCAGCAGCTCTCAACAGGGAGGTGGGACCCAGTACTTC.

The V call is TRBV30, the J call TRBJ2-2; D is ambiguous. Looked up from germline, CDR1 is GTSNPN and CDR2 is SVGIG (reference sequence). Trimming shortened V by 2 bases and J by 1 base, and 8 bases separated the two germline ends. This CDR3 has 14 amino acids. Here the CDR3 reads CAWSTPLNTGELFF. The CDR3 nucleotides read TGTGCCTGGAGTACCCCCCTGAACACCGGGGAGCTGTTTTTT.

In this sample, this clone turned up a few times. V is TRBV11-3 and J is TRBJ2-1; no clear D gene. Trimming left V 1 base short and J 1 base short, with 2 bases between. The CDR3 has 13 amino acids. The V gene's germline CDR1 is SGHNT and CDR2 YENEEA. The CDR3 DNA sequence: TGTGCCAGCAGCTTAGGATCCTACAATGAGCAGTTCTTC. Its protein is CASSLGSYNEQFF.

V is TRBV9 and J is TRBJ2-7, with D perhaps TRBD1 or TRBD2 (6 bases each). V lost 4 bases and J 6 bases, leaving 23 bases between the germline ends. The CDR3 is made up of 16 amino acids. Germline V lookup: CDR1 SGDLS, CDR2 YYNGEE. As DNA, the CDR3 is TGTGCCAGCAGCCAAGGGGGGACTTTGGGGACGGCCGAGCAGTACTTC. This gives the protein CASSQGGTLGTAEQYF.

V gene TRBV6-1 combines with J gene TRBJ2-7, with 9 bases identical to TRBD1. CDR3 length: 14 residues. V was pared by 5 bases and J by 2 bases, with 4 bases of the junction left unmatched. Germline V lookup: CDR1 MNHNS, CDR2 SASEGT. The CDR3 sequence is CASSPGTGPYEQYF. CDR3 sequence (DNA): TGTGCCAGCAGTCCCGGGACAGGGCCCTACGAGCAGTACTTC.

A single count supports this clone. The chain carries TRBV20-1 and TRBJ2-7; the D is unclear. The CDR3 consists of 11 residues. Germline assignment: CDR1 DFQATT and CDR2 SNEGSKA (reference sequence). The germline V and J ends were trimmed by 3 bases and 6 bases, with 9 bases remaining between them. The CDR3 DNA reads as TGCAGTGCTAGCCCCGGTTTCGAGCAGTACTTC. It is translated as CSASPGFEQYF.

This chain connects TRBV5-1 to TRBJ2-7; 9 bases are shared with TRBD2. The length of the CDR3 is 16 residues. Trimming removed 6 bases from V and 5 bases from J; junction bases left unmatched: 15. Germline V gives CDR1 SGHRS, CDR2 YFSETQ. CDR3 bases: TGCGCCAGCACCCCCGGCGAGGTTAGCGGGAGAAACGAGCAGTACTTC. Its translation is CASTPGEVSGRNEQYF.